Only a few counts were recorded for the clone carrying this TCR beta chain. The data originate from a study of response to subunit inactivated influenza vaccine. TCRdb re-called the RT-PCR reads with MiXCR, one entry per CDR3 protein. The sample includes hundreds of thousands of distinct CDR3 sequences, approximately 14% seen only once; the top ten take less than 9%. The ends lost 1 base at V and 3 bases at J; junction bases unmatched: 6. Germline V gene sequence: CDR1 SGHVS, CDR2 FQNEAQ. CDR3 length equals 16 residues. Source: PBMCs from blood, taken roughly 15 days before vaccination. This chain joins TRBV7-8 and TRBJ2-1; TRBD2 aligns across 7 bases. The clonotype comes from a man aged 45-65 years who received an inactivated influenza vaccine. In DNA form, the CDR3 reads TGTGCCAGCAGCTTAGGCGGCGGGGGAGGCTACAATGAGCAGTTCTTC. This codes for CASSLGGGGGYNEQFF.